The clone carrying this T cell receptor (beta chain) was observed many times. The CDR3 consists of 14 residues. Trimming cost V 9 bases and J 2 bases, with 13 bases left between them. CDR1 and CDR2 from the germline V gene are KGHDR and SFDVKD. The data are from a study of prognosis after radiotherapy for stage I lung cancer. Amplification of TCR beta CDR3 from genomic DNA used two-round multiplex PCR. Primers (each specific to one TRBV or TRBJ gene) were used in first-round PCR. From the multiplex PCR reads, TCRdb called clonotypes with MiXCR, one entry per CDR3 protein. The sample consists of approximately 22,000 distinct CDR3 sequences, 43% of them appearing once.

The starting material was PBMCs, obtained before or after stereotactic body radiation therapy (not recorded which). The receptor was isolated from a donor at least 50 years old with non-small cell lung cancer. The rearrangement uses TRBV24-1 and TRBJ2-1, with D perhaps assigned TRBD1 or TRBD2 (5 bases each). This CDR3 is CATSWGNAYNEQFF. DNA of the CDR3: TGTGCCACCTCCTGGGGGAACGCCTACAATGAGCAGTTCTTC.